This T cell receptor beta chain was obtained from a study of blood T cell repertoires in COVID-19. Study at large: The origin of the acute and convalescent COVID-19 samples was the United States, Italy and Spain. Nucleic acid was either cDNA or gDNA, and it came from T cells, B-cell-depleted T cells, or PBMCs.

TCRdb's copy holds only in-frame clones and misses some; the assay was immunoSEQ multiplex PCR. Here the sample spans more than 85,000 clones, over 70% being singletons. This clone was seen only a few times. The sequenced sample consisted of peripheral blood. This clonotype was obtained from a man aged 65 to 85 with acute or convalescent COVID-19.

The CDR3 sequence is CAISVDRGNNYEQYF. CDR3 DNA sequence: TGTGCCATCAGTGTAGACAGGGGGAATAACTACGAGCAGTACTTC. This chain uses TRBV10-3 with TRBJ2-7, with 9 bases fitting TRBD1. The germline V gene encodes CDR1 ENHRY and CDR2 SYGVKD. CDR3 length: 15 amino acids. V trimming: 4 bases; J trimming: 3 bases; junction bases outside the gene matches: 7.